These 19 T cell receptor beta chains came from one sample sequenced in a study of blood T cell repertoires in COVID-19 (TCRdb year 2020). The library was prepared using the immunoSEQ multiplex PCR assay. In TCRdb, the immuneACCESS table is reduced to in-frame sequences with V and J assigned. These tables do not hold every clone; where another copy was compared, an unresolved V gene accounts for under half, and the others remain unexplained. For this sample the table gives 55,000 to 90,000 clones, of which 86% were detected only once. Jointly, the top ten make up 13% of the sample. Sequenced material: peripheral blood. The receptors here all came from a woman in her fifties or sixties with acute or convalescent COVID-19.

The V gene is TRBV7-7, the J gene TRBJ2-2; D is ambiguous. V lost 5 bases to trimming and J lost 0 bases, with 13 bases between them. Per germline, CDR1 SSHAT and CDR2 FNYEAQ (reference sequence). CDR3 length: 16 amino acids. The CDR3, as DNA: TGTGCCAGCAGCCTCTCCGGTTCCCCGAACACCGGGGAGCTGTTTTTT. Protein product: CASSLSGSPNTGELFF.

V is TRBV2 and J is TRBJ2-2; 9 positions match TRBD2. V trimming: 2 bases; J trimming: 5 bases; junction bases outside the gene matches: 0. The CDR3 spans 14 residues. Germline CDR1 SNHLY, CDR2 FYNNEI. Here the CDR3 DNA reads TGTGCCAGCAGTGAACTAGCGGGGACCGGGGAGCTGTTTTTT. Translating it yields CASSELAGTGELFF. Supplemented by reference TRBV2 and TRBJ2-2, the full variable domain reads EPEVTQTPSHQVTQMGQEVILRCVPISNHLYFYWYRQILGQKVEFLVSFYNNEISEKSEIFDDQFSVERPDGSNFTLKIRSTKLEDSAMYFCASSELAGTGELFFGEGSRLTVL.

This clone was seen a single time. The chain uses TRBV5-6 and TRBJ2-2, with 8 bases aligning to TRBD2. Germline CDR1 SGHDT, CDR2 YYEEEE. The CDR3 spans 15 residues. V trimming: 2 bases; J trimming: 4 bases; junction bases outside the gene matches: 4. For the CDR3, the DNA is TGTGCCAGCAGCTTTGCGGGGGGCAGCACCGGGGAGCTGTTTTTT. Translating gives CASSFAGGSTGELFF.

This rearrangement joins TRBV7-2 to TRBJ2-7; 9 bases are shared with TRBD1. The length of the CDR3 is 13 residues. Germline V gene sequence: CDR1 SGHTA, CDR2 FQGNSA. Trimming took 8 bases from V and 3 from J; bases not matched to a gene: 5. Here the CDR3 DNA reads TGTGCCAGCGGGCGGGGACAGGGCTACGAGCAGTACTTC. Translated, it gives CASGRGQGYEQYF.

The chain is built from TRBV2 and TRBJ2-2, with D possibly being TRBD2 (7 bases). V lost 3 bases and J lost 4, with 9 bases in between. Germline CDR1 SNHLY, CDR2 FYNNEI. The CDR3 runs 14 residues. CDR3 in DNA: TGTGCCAGCAGTGATGGGGGGGCCACCGGGGAGCTGTTTTTT. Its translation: CASSDGGATGELFF.

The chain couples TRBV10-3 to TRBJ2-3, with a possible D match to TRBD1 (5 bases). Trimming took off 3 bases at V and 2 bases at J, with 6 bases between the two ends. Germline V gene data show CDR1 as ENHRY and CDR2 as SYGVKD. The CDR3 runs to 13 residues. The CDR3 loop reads CAISEGHTDTQYF. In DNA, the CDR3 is TGTGCCATCAGTGAAGGACACACAGATACGCAGTATTTT.

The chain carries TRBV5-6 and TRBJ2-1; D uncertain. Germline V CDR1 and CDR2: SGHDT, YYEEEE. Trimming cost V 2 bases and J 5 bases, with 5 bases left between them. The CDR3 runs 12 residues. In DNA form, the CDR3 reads TGTGCCAGCAGCTTTTCTAACAATGAGCAGTTCTTC. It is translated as CASSFSNNEQFF.

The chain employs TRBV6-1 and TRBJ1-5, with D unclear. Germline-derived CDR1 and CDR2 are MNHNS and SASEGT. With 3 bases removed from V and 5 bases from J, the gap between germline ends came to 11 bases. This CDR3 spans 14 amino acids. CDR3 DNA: TGTGCCAGCAGTGAGGAGGCAGCTGATCAGCCCCAGCATTTT. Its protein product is CASSEEAADQPQHF.

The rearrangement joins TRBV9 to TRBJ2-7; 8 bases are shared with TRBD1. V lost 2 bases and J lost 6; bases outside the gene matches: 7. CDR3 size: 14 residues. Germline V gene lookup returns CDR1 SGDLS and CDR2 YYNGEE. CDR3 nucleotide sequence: TGTGCCAGCAGCGTTACCGGAGGACAGGGCGAGCAGTACTTC. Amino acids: CASSVTGGQGEQYF.

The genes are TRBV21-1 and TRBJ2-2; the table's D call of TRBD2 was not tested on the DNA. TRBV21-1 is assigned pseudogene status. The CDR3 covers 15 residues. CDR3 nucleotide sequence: TGTGCCAGAAAAATTAGCGGGACGAACACCGGGGAGCTGTTTTTT. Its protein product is CARKISGTNTGELFF.

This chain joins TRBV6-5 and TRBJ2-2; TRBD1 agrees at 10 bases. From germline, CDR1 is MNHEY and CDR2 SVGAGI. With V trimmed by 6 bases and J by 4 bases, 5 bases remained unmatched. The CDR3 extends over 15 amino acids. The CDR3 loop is CASSYDRGLTGELFF. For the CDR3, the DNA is TGTGCCAGCAGCTACGACAGGGGGCTCACCGGGGAGCTGTTTTTT.

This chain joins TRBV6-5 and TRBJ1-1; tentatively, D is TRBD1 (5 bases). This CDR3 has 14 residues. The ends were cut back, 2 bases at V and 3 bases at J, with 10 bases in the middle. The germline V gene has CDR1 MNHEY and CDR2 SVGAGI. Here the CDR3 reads CASSYDIRDTEAFF. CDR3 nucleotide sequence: TGTGCCAGCAGTTACGATATCAGGGACACTGAAGCTTTCTTT.

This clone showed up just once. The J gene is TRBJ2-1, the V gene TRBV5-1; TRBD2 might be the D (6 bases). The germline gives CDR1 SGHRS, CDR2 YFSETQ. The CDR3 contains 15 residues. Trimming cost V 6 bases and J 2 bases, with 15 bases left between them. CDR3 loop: CASTKTPGAYNEQFF. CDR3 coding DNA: TGCGCCAGCACTAAGACCCCGGGGGCCTACAATGAGCAGTTCTTC.

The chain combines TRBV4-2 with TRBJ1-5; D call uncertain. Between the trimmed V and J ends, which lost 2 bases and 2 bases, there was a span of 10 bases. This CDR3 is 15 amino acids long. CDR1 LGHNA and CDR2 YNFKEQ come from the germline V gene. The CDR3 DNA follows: TGTGCCAGCAGCCAACGGGCGGGCGGCAATCAGCCCCAGCATTTT. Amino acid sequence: CASSQRAGGNQPQHF.

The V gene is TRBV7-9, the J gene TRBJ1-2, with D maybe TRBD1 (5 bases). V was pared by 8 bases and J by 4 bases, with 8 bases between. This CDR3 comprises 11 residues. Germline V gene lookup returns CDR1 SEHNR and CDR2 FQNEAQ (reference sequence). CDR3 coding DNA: TGTGCCAGCGGGGGGGGCTATGGCTACACCTTC. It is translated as CASGGGYGYTF.

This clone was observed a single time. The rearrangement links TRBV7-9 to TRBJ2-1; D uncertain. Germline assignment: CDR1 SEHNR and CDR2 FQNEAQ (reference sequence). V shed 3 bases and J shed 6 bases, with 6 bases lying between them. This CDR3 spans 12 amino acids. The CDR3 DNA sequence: TGTGCCAGCAGCTTCCTAGGCAATGAGCAGTTCTTC. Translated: CASSFLGNEQFF.

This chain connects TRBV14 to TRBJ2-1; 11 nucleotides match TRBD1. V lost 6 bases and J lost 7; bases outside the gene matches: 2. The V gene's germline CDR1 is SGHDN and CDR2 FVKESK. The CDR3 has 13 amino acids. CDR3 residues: CASRGQGGNEQFF. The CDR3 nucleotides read TGTGCCAGCAGGGGACAGGGGGGTAATGAGCAGTTCTTC.

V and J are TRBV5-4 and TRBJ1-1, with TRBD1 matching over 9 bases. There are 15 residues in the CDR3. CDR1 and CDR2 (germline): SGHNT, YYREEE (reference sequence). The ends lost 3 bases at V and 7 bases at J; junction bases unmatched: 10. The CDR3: CASSSRQDRGDEAFF. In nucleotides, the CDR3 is TGTGCCAGCAGCTCTAGACAGGACAGGGGAGATGAAGCTTTCTTT.

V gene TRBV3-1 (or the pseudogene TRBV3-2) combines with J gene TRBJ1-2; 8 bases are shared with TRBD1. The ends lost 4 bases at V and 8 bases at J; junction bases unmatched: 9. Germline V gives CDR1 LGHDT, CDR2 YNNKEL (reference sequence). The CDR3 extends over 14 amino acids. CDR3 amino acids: CASSLLDRGQGYTF. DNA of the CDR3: TGTGCCAGCAGCCTACTCGACAGGGGCCAAGGCTACACCTTC.